What follows describes a single TCR beta chain. Trimming removed 5 bases at V and 0 bases at J, with 13 bases between. The germline V gene encodes CDR1 SEHNR and CDR2 FQNEAQ (reference sequence). The CDR3 is made up of 15 amino acids. The record originates from a study of blood T cell repertoires in COVID-19. Study in general: The study drew acute and convalescent COVID-19 samples from the United States, Italy and Spain. T cells, B-cell-depleted T cells, or PBMCs supplied cDNA or gDNA.

In the authors' workflow: Quantification of nucleated cells was approximated via reference gene primer amplification. Sequencing was performed with immunoSEQ multiplex PCR; in TCRdb, only in-frame clones are kept and a portion is missing. For V, J and clone size, that table is used; D and trimming come from the DNA. The sample consists of under 250,000 clones, roughly 90% of them appearing once. Sequences were obtained from peripheral blood. V gene TRBV7-9 combines with J gene TRBJ1-2; D is perhaps TRBD1 (6 bases). The TCR was taken from a woman aged 40 to 50 with acute or convalescent COVID-19. CDR3 sequence (DNA): TGTGCCAGCAGCACCTCGGGACAAGCTAACTATGGCTACACCTTC. Amino acids: CASSTSGQANYGYTF. Combining the CDR3 with reference TRBV7-9 and TRBJ1-2 gives the whole variable domain DTGVSQNPRHKITKRGQNVTFRCDPISEHNRLYWYRQTLGQGPEFLTYFQNEAQLEKSRLLSDRFSAERPKGSFSTLEIQRTEQGDSAMYLCASSTSGQANYGYTFGSGTRLTVV.